This TCR beta chain was documented in a study of blood T cell repertoires in COVID-19. Study summary: The United States, Italy and Spain supplied acute and convalescent COVID-19 samples. T cells, B-cell-depleted T cells, or PBMCs provided the cDNA or gDNA that served as material.

As handled by the study authors: Nucleated cell number was recorded as an estimate derived from reference gene primer amplification. TCRdb's table, derived via immunoSEQ multiplex PCR, lists solely in-frame clones and lacks some. D and trimming come from the DNA, and the V and J calls and clone size come from that table. Among tens of thousands of clones listed, roughly 91% were seen once. This clone has just one count. The CDR3 extends over 19 amino acids. The trim removed 1 base at V and 2 bases at J, leaving 11 bases unmatched. Germline values: CDR1 LGHDT, CDR2 YNNKEL (reference sequence). J is TRBJ2-3 and V is TRBV3-1 (or the pseudogene TRBV3-2), with 11 bases identical to TRBD2. Material for sequencing was peripheral blood. The receptor comes from a human donor in a cohort sampled during active COVID-19. The CDR3: CASSQGSLAGARSTDTQYF. The CDR3 DNA sequence: TGTGCCAGCAGCCAAGGGTCACTAGCGGGAGCGAGATCCACAGATACGCAGTATTTT.